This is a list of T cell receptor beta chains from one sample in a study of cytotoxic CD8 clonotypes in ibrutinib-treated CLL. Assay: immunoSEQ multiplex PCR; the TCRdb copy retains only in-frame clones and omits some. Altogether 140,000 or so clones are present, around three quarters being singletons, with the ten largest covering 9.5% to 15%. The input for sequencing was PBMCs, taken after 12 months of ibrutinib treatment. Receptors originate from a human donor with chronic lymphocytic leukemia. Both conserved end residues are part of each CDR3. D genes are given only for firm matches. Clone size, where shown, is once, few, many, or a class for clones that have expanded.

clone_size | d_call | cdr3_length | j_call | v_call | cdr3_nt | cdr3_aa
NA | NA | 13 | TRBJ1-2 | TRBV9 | TGTGCCAGCAGCGGCTGGGGGGTACAGAGGTACACCTTC | CASSGWGVQRYTF
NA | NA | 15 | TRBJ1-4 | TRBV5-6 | TGTGCCAGCAGCTTGGCCGGCAGGTATAATGAAAAACTGTTTTTT | CASSLAGRYNEKLFF
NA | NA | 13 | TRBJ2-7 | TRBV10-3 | TGTGCCATCACGGCGGTAGCCAGCAGCGAGCAGTACTTC | CAITAVASSEQYF
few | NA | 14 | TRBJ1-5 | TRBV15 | TGTGCCACCAGCAGAGTCAGTTTCAATCAGCCCCAGCATTTT | CATSRVSFNQPQHF
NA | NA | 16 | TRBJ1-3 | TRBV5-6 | TGTGCCAGCAGCTTGGGCCTCCGGGGCTCTGGAAACACCATATATTTT | CASSLGLRGSGNTIYF
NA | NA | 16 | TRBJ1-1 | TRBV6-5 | TGTGCCAGCAGTTACGGATCAGGGATCGTGAACACTGAAGCTTTCTTT | CASSYGSGIVNTEAFF
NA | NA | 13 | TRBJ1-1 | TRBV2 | TGTGCCAGCGCTTCTTGGGACGGCGGGGAAGCTTTCTTT | CASASWDGGEAFF
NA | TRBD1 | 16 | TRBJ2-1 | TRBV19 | TGTGCCAGTAGTATGTGGACAGGGGGCTTCTACAATGAGCAGTTCTTC | CASSMWTGGFYNEQFF
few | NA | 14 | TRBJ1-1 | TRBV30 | TGTGCCTGGAGTGTACTCGGGACTGCAACTGAAGCTTTCTTT | CAWSVLGTATEAFF
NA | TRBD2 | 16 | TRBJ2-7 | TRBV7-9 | TGTGCCAGCAGTCGAACCGGGACTAGCGAAGCCTACGAGCAGTACTTC | CASSRTGTSEAYEQYF
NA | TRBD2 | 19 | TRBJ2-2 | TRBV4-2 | TGTGCCAGCAGCCAAGATGCTAGCGGGAGGAATCTCAACACCGGGGAGCTGTTTTTT | CASSQDASGRNLNTGELFF
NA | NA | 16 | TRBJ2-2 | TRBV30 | TGTGCCAGTAGTATAGATCATTGGGGCGGCACCGGGGAGCTGTTTTTT | CASSIDHWGGTGELFF
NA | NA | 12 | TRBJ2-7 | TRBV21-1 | TGTGCCAGCAGCACGGTAGTTTACGAGCAGTACTTC | CASSTVVYEQYF
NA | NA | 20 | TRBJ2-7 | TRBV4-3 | TGCGCCAGCAGCCAAGGAGTGGGGGGGCGAGGGGGATCCTCATATTACGAGCAGTACTTC | CASSQGVGGRGGSSYYEQYF
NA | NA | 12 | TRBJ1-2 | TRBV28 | TGTGCCAGCAGTCCCAGAGCGTATGGCTACACCTTC | CASSPRAYGYTF
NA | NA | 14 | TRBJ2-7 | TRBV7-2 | TGTGCCAGCAGCTTAGAGGTCAGGGTAAACGAGCAGTACTTC | CASSLEVRVNEQYF
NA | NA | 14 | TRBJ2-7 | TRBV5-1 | TGCGCCAGCAGCTCCGAAGGCTTTCGGTACGAGCAGTACTTC | CASSSEGFRYEQYF
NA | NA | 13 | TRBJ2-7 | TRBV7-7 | TGTGCCAGCAGCCCTCTGGGCTCCTACGAGCAGTACTTC | CASSPLGSYEQYF
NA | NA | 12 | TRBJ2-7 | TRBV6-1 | TGTGCCAGCAGTGAACGGGGTTACGAGCAGTACTTC | CASSERGYEQYF
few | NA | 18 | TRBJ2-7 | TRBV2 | TGTGCCAGCAATACCATCGAGGGTGGGCGGGTTCCCGTCTACGAGCAGTACTTC | CASNTIEGGRVPVYEQYF
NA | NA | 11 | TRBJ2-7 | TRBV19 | TGTGCCAGTAGGAACGGGGAATGGCTGTACTTC | CASRNGEWLYF
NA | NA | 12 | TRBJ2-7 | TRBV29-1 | TGCAGCGTCGAGCGCGGGCCCTACGAGCAGTACTTC | CSVERGPYEQYF
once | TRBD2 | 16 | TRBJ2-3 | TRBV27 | TGTGCCAGCAGCGGGAGGAGGAGGCTTACCACAGATACGCAGTATTTT | CASSGRRRLTTDTQYF
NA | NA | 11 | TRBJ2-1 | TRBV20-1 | TGCAGTGCCCCGCGAGACTCAGGTCGGTTCTTC | CSAPRDSGRFF
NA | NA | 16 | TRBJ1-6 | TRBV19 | TGTGCCAGTAGTACCGACAGGATCTCCTATAATTCACCCCTCCACTTT | CASSTDRISYNSPLHF
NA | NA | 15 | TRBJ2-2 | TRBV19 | TGTGCCAGTAGTATAAGGGTCGCAGTCACCGGGGAGCTGTTTTTT | CASSIRVAVTGELFF
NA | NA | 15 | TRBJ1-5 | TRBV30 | TGTGCCTGGAGTACTGGCGATTATAGCAATCAGCCCCAGCATTTT | CAWSTGDYSNQPQHF
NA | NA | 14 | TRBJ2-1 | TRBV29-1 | TGCAGCGTTGACACGTCTAGCTCCTACAATGAGCAGTTCTTC | CSVDTSSSYNEQFF
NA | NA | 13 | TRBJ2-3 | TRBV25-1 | TGTGCCAGCCAAAAATTTGGCACAGATACGCAGTATTTT | CASQKFGTDTQYF
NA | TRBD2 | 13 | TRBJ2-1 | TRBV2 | TGTGCCAGCTCACTAGCGGCGAGTCGTGAGCAGTTCTTC | CASSLAASREQFF
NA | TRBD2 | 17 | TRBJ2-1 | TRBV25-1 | TGTGCCAGCAGTGGGGTCCTCGGCCTAGCGGGAGCAAATGAGCAGTTCTTC | CASSGVLGLAGANEQFF
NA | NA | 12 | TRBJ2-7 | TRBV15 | TGTGCCACCAGCAGGGGGGAGTGGGAACAGTACTTC | CATSRGEWEQYF
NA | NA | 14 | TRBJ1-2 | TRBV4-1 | TGCGCCAGCAGCCAAGGTTGGGCAGGGGATGGCTACACCTTC | CASSQGWAGDGYTF
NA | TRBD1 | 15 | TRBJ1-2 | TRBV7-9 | TGTGCCAGCAGTTACTGGGACAGATCTAACTATGGCTACACCTTC | CASSYWDRSNYGYTF
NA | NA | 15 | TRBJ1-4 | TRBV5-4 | TGTGCCAGCAGCTTACGGAGGGGGGATAATGAAAAACTGTTTTTT | CASSLRRGDNEKLFF
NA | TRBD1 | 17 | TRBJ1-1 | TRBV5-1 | TGCGCCAGCAGCTTGGAGGGACAGGGGTTTTTGAACACTGAAGCTTTCTTT | CASSLEGQGFLNTEAFF
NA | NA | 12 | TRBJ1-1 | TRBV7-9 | TGTGCCAGCAGCCCCCGACAGTTTGAAGCTTTCTTT | CASSPRQFEAFF
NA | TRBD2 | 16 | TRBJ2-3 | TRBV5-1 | TGCGCCAGCAGCCCAAAGCGGGAGGGCCTCACAGATACGCAGTATTTT | CASSPKREGLTDTQYF
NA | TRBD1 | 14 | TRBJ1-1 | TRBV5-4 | TGTGCCAGCAGCGTTTACAGGGGTGGCACTGAAGCTTTCTTT | CASSVYRGGTEAFF
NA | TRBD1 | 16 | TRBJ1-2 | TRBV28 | TGTGCCAGCAGTCTTCCGACAGGGGTAGGGAACTATGGCTACACCTTC | CASSLPTGVGNYGYTF
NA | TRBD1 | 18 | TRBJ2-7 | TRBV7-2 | TGTGCCAGCAGCTTAGTAGGGGCGTGGACAGGGGGCAGCTACGAGCAGTACTTC | CASSLVGAWTGGSYEQYF
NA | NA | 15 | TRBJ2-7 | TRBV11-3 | TGTGCCAGCAGCTCCAGTGGCGCTAGCGACTACGAGCAGTACTTC | CASSSSGASDYEQYF
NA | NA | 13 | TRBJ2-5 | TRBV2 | TGTGCCAGCAACGGAGGCCCGGGAGAGACCCAGTACTTC | CASNGGPGETQYF
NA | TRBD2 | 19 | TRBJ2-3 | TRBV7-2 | TGTGCCAGCAGCTCCCCCCAGAGAGGGAGGGGTTGGTACACAGATACGCAGTATTTT | CASSSPQRGRGWYTDTQYF
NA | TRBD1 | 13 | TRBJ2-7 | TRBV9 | TGTGCCACCTCACAGGGGCTAGTCGGCGAGCAGTACTTC | CATSQGLVGEQYF
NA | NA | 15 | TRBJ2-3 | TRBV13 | TGTGCCAGCAGCTCCCCAGCCAGAAGCACAGATACGCAGTATTTT | CASSSPARSTDTQYF